Each of the 21 T cell receptor beta chains below was sequenced from the same sample in a study of blood T cell repertoires in COVID-19. TCRdb's copy holds only in-frame clones and misses some; the assay was immunoSEQ multiplex PCR. The data contain tens of thousands of clones, 94% of them singletons. The sequenced material came from peripheral blood. The receptors derive from a human donor with active COVID-19. The donor label of this sample is uncertain.

The V and J genes are TRBV24-1 and TRBJ2-3; weak D call: TRBD1 (6 bases). This CDR3 has 15 amino acids. Germline CDR1 reads KGHDR; CDR2 reads SFDVKD. Trimming left V 4 bases short and J 2 bases short, with 12 bases between. CDR3 DNA: TGTGCCACCAGTGACCCCACAGGGATCACAGATACGCAGTATTTT. Protein: CATSDPTGITDTQYF.

About this clone itself: At one end the junction does not follow the germline gene, possibly because of a read error. The chain combines TRBV2 with TRBJ2-1; 11 bases map to TRBD2. The CDR3 sequence is 14 residues long. From germline, CDR1 is SNHLY and CDR2 FYNNEI. The CDR3 nucleotides read TGTGCCAGCAGTGAATCAGGTAGCGGGAGGGCCGTCCTCTTC. Residues: CASSESGSGRAVLF.

This chain's CDR3 is CASSRTGGSYGYTF. The CDR3 DNA reads TGTGCCAGCAGTCGGACGGGAGGCAGCTATGGCTACACCTTC. The chain employs TRBV3-1 (or the pseudogene TRBV3-2) and TRBJ1-2, with no clear D. Trimming shortened V by 6 bases and J by 4 bases, and 15 bases separated the two germline ends. The CDR3 is 14 amino acids. Germline V CDR1 and CDR2: LGHDT, YNNKEL (reference sequence).

This chain joins TRBV7-8 and TRBJ2-1; a weak D match, TRBD1 (5 bases). Germline V lookup: CDR1 SGHVS, CDR2 FQNEAQ. CDR3 length equals 18 residues. The V and J ends lost 5 bases and 0 bases respectively, with 20 bases between them. The CDR3 DNA reads as TGTGCCAGCAGCCAGAATGACCCGTGGGGCAGCTCCTACAATGAGCAGTTCTTC. It yields the protein CASSQNDPWGSSYNEQFF.

The chain joins TRBV6-1 to TRBJ1-5, with TRBD1 matching 8 bases. Germline CDR1 and CDR2: MNHNS and SASEGT. The CDR3 is 16 amino acids. The ends lost 2 bases at V and 0 bases at J; junction bases unmatched: 3. CDR3 bases: TGTGCCAGCAGTGAACCAGGGGGCTATAGCAATCAGCCCCAGCATTTT. The encoded protein is CASSEPGGYSNQPQHF.

This clone occurred a few times. The chain links TRBV6-5 to TRBJ2-7, with TRBD2 matching over 8 bases. Germline loops: CDR1 MNHEY, CDR2 SVGAGI. V lost 5 bases, J lost 0 bases, and 6 bases stayed unmatched. The CDR3 totals 15 residues. CDR3 nucleotide sequence: TGTGCCAGCAGTCAACCCACTAGCGGCTCCTACGAGCAGTACTTC. Translated, it gives CASSQPTSGSYEQYF.

V gene TRBV6-4 combines with J gene TRBJ2-5; 8 positions match TRBD1. Germline V CDR1 and CDR2: MRHNA, SNTAGT. The CDR3 extends over 15 amino acids. Unmatched junction bases numbered 9, after V lost 4 bases and J lost 5 bases. For the CDR3, the DNA is TGTGCCAGCAGTGCGATACAGGGGGTTGAGGAGACCCAGTACTTC. Translating gives CASSAIQGVEETQYF.

The V call is TRBV18, the J call TRBJ2-3, with a possible D match to TRBD1 (5 bases). This CDR3 is 14 amino acids long. The V and J ends lost 4 bases and 2 bases respectively, with 10 bases between them. Germline assignment: CDR1 KGHSH and CDR2 LQKENI. The CDR3 sequence: CASSRDSYTDTQYF. As DNA, the CDR3 is TGTGCCAGCTCACGAGACAGCTACACAGATACGCAGTATTTT.

V gene TRBV7-9 combines with J gene TRBJ2-7, with a tentative D call TRBD1 (6 bases). The CDR3 length is 14 residues. The V end was cut by 5 bases, the J end by 5 bases, with 16 bases between. CDR1 and CDR2 (germline): SEHNR, FQNEAQ (reference sequence). For the CDR3, the DNA is TGTGCCAGCAGCGACACAGGGATTGTGGACGAGCAGTACTTC. Translation: CASSDTGIVDEQYF.

The chain recombines TRBV25-1 with TRBJ2-1, with D possibly matching TRBD1 (5 bases). This CDR3 comprises 13 residues. V was clipped by 4 bases and J by 7 bases, with 11 bases between them. The germline V gene has CDR1 MGHDK and CDR2 SYGVNS. CDR3: CASSVAGWNEQFF. CDR3 nucleotides: TGTGCCAGCAGTGTTGCAGGGTGGAATGAGCAGTTCTTC.

The chain uses TRBV24-1 and TRBJ2-1; weak D call: TRBD2 (6 bases). The V end lost 9 bases, the J end lost 5 bases, and 10 bases lay between the germline ends. Germline V gene lookup returns CDR1 KGHDR and CDR2 SFDVKD. CDR3 length: 12 amino acids. The CDR3 reads CATGGSNNEQFF. DNA for the CDR3: TGTGCCACCGGAGGGAGTAACAATGAGCAGTTCTTC.

The J gene is TRBJ2-2, the V gene TRBV10-3, with 8 bases matching TRBD2. Germline CDR1 and CDR2: ENHRY and SYGVKD. J was trimmed by 2 bases and V by 6 bases; bases with no gene match: 5. The CDR3 has 15 amino acids. The CDR3 here is CAISVAGQNTGELFF. CDR3 DNA sequence: TGTGCCATCAGCGTAGCGGGGCAAAACACCGGGGAGCTGTTTTTT.

The chain employs TRBV28 and TRBJ1-2; D call uncertain. The CDR3 covers 15 residues. Per germline, CDR1 MDHEN and CDR2 SYDVKM. V lost 8 bases, J lost 8 bases, and 24 bases lay in between. CDR3 residues: CASRARAKLSNGYTF. As DNA, the CDR3 is TGTGCCAGCCGAGCGAGGGCGAAACTATCTAACGGCTACACCTTC.

This clone was counted between two and nine times. The chain joins TRBV4-1 to TRBJ1-5; D gene ambiguous. Germline V lookup: CDR1 MGHRA, CDR2 YSYEKL. The CDR3 totals 14 residues. Trimming removed 3 bases at V and 2 bases at J, with 8 bases between. The CDR3 sequence: CASSHPGGNQPQHF. The DNA of the CDR3 is TGCGCCAGCAGCCACCCCGGGGGCAATCAGCCCCAGCATTTT.

This chain links TRBV6-5 with TRBJ2-7, with TRBD1 matching over 7 bases. J gave up 3 bases and V 0 bases, and 5 bases lay outside the gene matches. The length of the CDR3 is 15 residues. CDR1 and CDR2 (germline): MNHEY, SVGAGI. The CDR3 sequence: CASSYSRAGGYEQYF. CDR3 DNA: TGTGCCAGCAGTTACTCGAGGGCAGGGGGCTACGAGCAGTACTTC.

This clone has a single count. This sequence joins TRBV5-1 and TRBJ2-5, with D possibly matching TRBD2 (6 bases). The germline V and J ends were trimmed by 1 base and 2 bases, with 15 bases remaining between them. The length of the CDR3 is 16 residues. The germline V gene encodes CDR1 SGHRS and CDR2 YFSETQ. The CDR3 DNA follows: TGCGCCAGCAGCTTGAGGTCCGGGGGAGCGCAAGAGACCCAGTACTTC. Its translation: CASSLRSGGAQETQYF.

The chain carries TRBV10-1 and TRBJ2-1, with 8 positions matching TRBD1. Germline V gives CDR1 WNHNN, CDR2 SYGVQD (reference sequence). This CDR3 has 13 residues. The trim removed 9 bases at V and 4 bases at J, leaving 5 bases unmatched. The CDR3 here is CARDRGWYNEQFF. In DNA, the CDR3 is TGCGCCAGAGACAGGGGCTGGTACAATGAGCAGTTCTTC.

The chain combines TRBV6-6 with TRBJ1-1; perhaps TRBD1 as D (6 bases). Deletions cut 6 bases from V and 4 bases from J, with 9 bases between. This CDR3 is 12 amino acids long. Germline V CDR1 and CDR2: MNHNY, SVGAGI (reference sequence). CDR3 DNA: TGTGCCAGCAGCGAAGGGGGCACTGAAGCTTTCTTT. Its translation is CASSEGGTEAFF.

The genes are TRBV3-1 (or the pseudogene TRBV3-2) and TRBJ1-5; D gene uncertain. Trimming left V 0 bases short and J 5 bases short, with 5 bases between. The CDR3 is 13 amino acids. In germline, CDR1 is LGHDT, CDR2 YNNKEL (reference sequence). For the CDR3, the DNA is TGTGCCAGCAGCCAAGATCAGGATCAGCCCCAGCATTTT. This gives the protein CASSQDQDQPQHF.

CDR3 amino acids: CASSITSGRARTGELFF. DNA of the CDR3: TGTGCCAGTAGTATAACCAGCGGGAGGGCCCGCACCGGGGAGCTGTTTTTT. The chain uses TRBV19 and TRBJ2-2; 10 nucleotides match TRBD2. After removal of 2 bases from V and 4 bases from J, the junction contained 7 bases not matched to a gene. CDR3 length equals 17 residues. In germline, CDR1 is LNHDA, CDR2 SQIVND (reference sequence).

The V call is TRBV9, the J call TRBJ2-3, with D possibly TRBD1 on 6 matching bases. Trimming removed 4 bases from V and 0 bases from J, with 18 bases in between. CDR3 length: 17 residues. Germline V lookup: CDR1 SGDLS, CDR2 YYNGEE. The CDR3 loop reads CASSPRDRTISTDTQYF. The CDR3 coding sequence is TGTGCCAGCAGCCCAAGAGACAGGACAATAAGCACAGATACGCAGTATTTT. Drawing the rest from reference TRBV9 and TRBJ2-3, the complete variable domain is DSGVTQTPKHLITATGQRVTLRCSPRSGDLSVYWYQQSLDQGLQFLIQYYNGEERAKGNILERFSAQQFPDLHSELNLSSLELGDSALYFCASSPRDRTISTDTQYFGPGTRLTVL.